This T cell receptor (beta chain) was sequenced during a study of PD-1 blockade in mismatch repair-deficient tumors. This clone was detected only once. Here immunoSEQ multiplex PCR was the method, and the copy in TCRdb shows in-frame clones only, minus some. The sample lists tens of thousands of clones, around 82% occurring once. CDR3 length: 16 residues. The ends lost 0 bases at V and 1 base at J; junction bases unmatched: 4. CDR1 and CDR2 (germline): MNHEY, SMNVEV (reference sequence). V gene TRBV27 combines with J gene TRBJ2-7; 9 bases map to TRBD2. This clonotype was sampled from an adult with mismatch repair-deficient cancer. The source was peripheral blood, collected 4 weeks after starting pembrolizumab. CDR3 in amino acids: CASSLSVSGSSYEQYF. CDR3 nucleotides: TGTGCCAGCAGTTTATCTGTTAGCGGGAGTTCCTACGAGCAGTACTTC.